This TCR beta chain was identified during a study of T cell responses to AZD1222 COVID-19 vaccine (dated by TCRdb to about 2021). About the investigation overall: Because spike-specific TCR depth and breadth did not differ between the two schedules, AZD1222 recipients who got a second dose at roughly 4 weeks were pooled with those who got a second dose at roughly 12 weeks. TCR sequencing was performed for fewer than 250 trial participants, of whom roughly 200 were given two doses of AZD1222 and approximately 25 were given two doses of MenACWY control vaccine. Trial participants were enrolled by age into subgroups of 18-55, 56-69 and 70-plus years, and around 140, 26 and 57 TCR-sequenced participants, respectively, were included in these subgroups.

Study-level results and caveats: Epitopes outside the regions mutated in the B.1.351 and B.1.1.7 variants were reportedly recognized by nearly half of the unique spike-specific TCRs. Participants were mostly white British, with more females than males. The authors suggested clonal diversity may have been underestimated. After two AZD1222 doses, both the breadth and the depth of spike-specific TCRs were significantly higher than at day 0 and than in MenACWY recipients. Because no samples from the day 14 peak response were available, repertoires could be characterized only after the peak T cell response. The 56-69-year group was small, and its depth increase did not reach significance, likely because of low power. The whole spike protein was spanned by vaccine-associated CD4 TCRs, and dominant responses were seen in regions 160-218 and 743-854. Conclusions about previously exposed vaccinees are limited because only six or seven AZD1222 recipients were SARS-CoV-2 seropositive at baseline.

Notes on this clone: What antigen it recognizes has not been identified. No qualities accompany the bases; no much larger clone lies one base away.

The CDR3 regions of human TCRbeta chains were analyzed by immunosequencing. Turning to the authors' computational methods: Repertoire TCRs were matched against a reference library of SARS-CoV-2-specific TCRs generated with the MIRA antigen-specificity platform. Breadth was defined as the fraction of unique TCRs that were SARS-CoV-2-associated, and depth was defined as the fraction of total T cells that were SARS-CoV-2-associated. Using the MIRA data, each spike-specific TCR was assigned both to the spike region to which the TCR was reactive and to a CD4 or CD8 class. Log10-transformed breadth and depth values were compared by one-way ANOVA with Sidak's multiple comparisons tests. The table was pulled from immuneACCESS by TCRdb, which kept in-frame rearrangements only. Such tables lose some clones; where checked, under half of the loss comes from unresolved V genes, and the rest has no known cause. V and J calls and clone size come straight from that table; D and trimming were deduced from the DNA. For this sample the table gives about 110,000 clones, of which around 88% were detected only once. The ten most abundant clones make up over 4.5% of the sample.

Taken with the paper, the label for time point translates to: baseline before first vaccination. Vaccinee samples came from UK trials COV001 and COV002, including a single-blind randomized controlled phase 2/3 trial of AZD1222 (ChAdOx1 nCoV-19) in healthy adults. For TCRbeta chain sequencing, PBMC samples were collected from trial participants at day 0 and at day 28 after the second dose. CDR1 and CDR2, looked up from the germline V gene, are KGHSH and LQKENI. Between the V and J ends, shortened by 2 bases and 1 base respectively, the junction contains 8 bases. The CDR3, cysteine through phenylalanine, is 14 amino acids long. Only CDR3 DNA remains: 42 bases, in frame from the first base.

The sequence is built from TRBV18 and TRBJ1-1; perhaps TRBD1 is the D gene, with 5 bases matching. The receptor was isolated from an adult in good health. The sample consisted of peripheral blood, taken on day 0 of AZD1222 vaccination. In nucleotides, the sequence is TGTGCCAGCTCACCAAAGGGGAAGAACACTGAAGCTTTCTTT. Its protein product is CASSPKGKNTEAFF.